This TCR beta chain was identified during a study of graft-versus-host responses after intestinal transplantation. About the research overall: Recipients had multivisceral, liver-intestinal, or isolated intestinal transplants. All of the recipients had induction that used anti-thymocyte globulin, then tacrolimus and steroids for two to four years.

In germline, CDR1 is KGHSH, CDR2 LQKENI. V dropped 2 bases and J dropped 0 bases, with 8 bases sitting between them. The CDR3 is 14 residues long. Measured with immunoSEQ multiplex PCR; TCRdb has only the in-frame clones, and not every one. The data show around 49,000 clones, around 89% seen once. A note on this clone: Its specificity is unknown.

Study-wide points: GvH clonotypes were identified within recipient marrow, with a subset emerging first in ileum or blood. Elevated graft-versus-host to host-versus-graft clonal ratios in allografts were recorded for patients with graft-donor T cell macrochimerism.

This receptor was identified in a human donor who was the organ donor for an intestinal transplant. The sample in question was unstimulated CD4+ T cells sorted from spleen or lymph node cells, obtained before transplant. The V call is TRBV18, the J call TRBJ2-7; D is undetermined. CDR3 in DNA: TGTGCCAGCTCACCAACAACTACCTCCTACGAGCAGTACTTC. Protein product: CASSPTTTSYEQYF. The entire variable domain, with the rest obtained from reference TRBV18 and TRBJ2-7, is as follows: NAGVMQNPRHLVRRRGQEARLRCSPMKGHSHVYWYRQLPEEGLKFMVYLQKENIIDESGMPKERFSAEFPKEGPSILRIQQVVRGDSAAYFCASSPTTTSYEQYFGPGTRLTVT.